The following is a TCR beta chain sequence with its context. The data belong to a study of CD8 T cells in Susac syndrome. Random-hexamer reverse transcription was applied to roughly 0.45 to 1 ug RNA. TCRdb passed the immunoSEQ multiplex PCR reads through MiXCR, listing each CDR3 protein once. Of 40,000 to 55,000 distinct CDR3 sequences listed, 93% were seen once; the top ten hold less than 0.55%. The CDR3 is 15 amino acids. Deletions cut 4 bases from V and 5 bases from J, with 16 bases between. Germline CDR1 MGHRA, CDR2 YSYEKL. Each multiple sclerosis control was a treatment-naive patient with relapsing-remitting disease that was either stable or active.

The TCR originated in a human donor with multiple sclerosis. The rearrangement joins TRBV4-1 to TRBJ2-3; TRBD2 is a possible D gene (7 bases). The sequenced material came from CD8+ T cells from PBMCs. The CDR3 DNA sequence: TGCGCCAGCAGCCCAGAACGGGGGGCTGGAGATACGCAGTATTTT. Protein sequence: CASSPERGAGDTQYF.